This T cell receptor beta chain was captured in a study of T cell responses to AZD1222 COVID-19 vaccine. Study-level results: Among spike-specific TCRs, nearly half reportedly target unmutated variant regions. Clonal diversity was possibly underestimated; the donors were predominantly white British and more often female. CD4 TCRs associated with vaccination spanned spike, dominating at 160-218 and 743-854.

This clone appeared a single time. Its antigen is still unknown. This table comes from immunoSEQ multiplex PCR, and its TCRdb copy is limited to in-frame clones, with some not included. The sample yields roughly 160,000 clones, approximately 87% seen once. This TCR derives from an adult who received the AZD1222 COVID-19 vaccine. The specimen comprised peripheral blood, sampled 28 days after the second AZD1222 dose.

The CDR3 DNA follows: TGTGCCAGTAGTATAGATCGGCAGTCTAATTCACCCCTCCACTTT. Translating gives CASSIDRQSNSPLHF. The chain has TRBV19 and TRBJ1-6; no clear D. There are 15 residues in the CDR3. Trimming stripped 0 bases from V and 6 bases from J, with 9 bases between. Germline values: CDR1 LNHDA, CDR2 SQIVND (reference sequence). The full variable domain, in which reference TRBV19 and TRBJ1-6 provide the parts outside the CDR3, is DGGITQSPKYLFRKEGQNVTLSCEQNLNHDAMYWYRQDPGQGLRLIYYSQIVNDFQKGDIAEGYSVSREKKESFPLTVTSAQKNPTAFYLCASSIDRQSNSPLHFGNGTRLTVT.